Listed here are 21 T cell receptor beta chains from one sample, sequenced in a study of response to subunit inactivated influenza vaccine. TCRdb analysed the RT-PCR reads with MiXCR anew, one entry per CDR3 protein. This sample yields about 620,000 distinct CDR3 sequences, of which 11% are seen a single time; 9.5% to 11% belongs to the top ten. Another study also made use of these data, one on T cells expressing NK-cell markers. That report notes: For TCR beta, cDNA was produced by 5'RACE template switching with UMIs.

Sequencing used PBMCs from blood, obtained on the day of vaccination. The receptors originated from a man between 45 and 60 years old who received an inactivated influenza vaccine.

This clonotype was recorded many times. The CDR3 sequence: CASSDSASGGTSYEQYF. The CDR3 nucleotides are TGTGCCAGCAGTGATTCCGCTAGCGGGGGAACCTCCTACGAGCAGTACTTC. The V gene is TRBV2, the J gene TRBJ2-7, with TRBD2 identical over 10 bases. The V segment lost 3 bases and the J segment 0 bases; nucleotides outside the gene matches: 8. Germline CDR1 reads SNHLY; CDR2 reads FYNNEI. The CDR3 length is 17 residues.

The gene calls are TRBV7-6 and TRBJ1-3; no reliable D call. The CDR3 is made up of 13 amino acids. The germline gives CDR1 SGHVS, CDR2 FNYEAQ. With 1 base removed from V and 1 base from J, the gap between germline ends came to 2 bases. In DNA, the CDR3 is TGTGCCAGCAGCTTAGAGTCTGGAAACACCATATATTTT. Its translation is CASSLESGNTIYF.

The chain is built from TRBV5-1 and TRBJ2-5; 11 positions match TRBD1. The CDR3 length is 15 residues. CDR1 and CDR2 (germline): SGHRS, YFSETQ. Unmatched junction bases numbered 4, after V lost 4 bases and J lost 2 bases. This chain's CDR3 is CASSTGQGAQETQYF. The DNA of the CDR3 is TGCGCCAGCAGCACTGGACAGGGGGCTCAAGAGACCCAGTACTTC.

The chain links TRBV28 to TRBJ2-1; perhaps TRBD2 as D (5 bases). The CDR3 runs 13 residues. The germline gives CDR1 MDHEN, CDR2 SYDVKM. The V gene lost 6 bases and the J gene lost 6 bases, with 12 bases spanning the gap. For the CDR3, the DNA is TGTGCCAGCAGCCCGGGGTTCGGCAATGAGCAGTTCTTC. The encoded protein is CASSPGFGNEQFF.

This clonotype occurred a few times. The CDR3 nucleotides read TGTGCCAGCAGGGGACCGGTGAGCTCCTACGAGCAGTACTTC. Translation: CASRGPVSSYEQYF. V is TRBV12-3 or TRBV12-4 and J is TRBJ2-7; D is possibly TRBD1 or TRBD2 (5 bases each). V lost 6 bases and J 0 bases, leaving 12 bases between the germline ends. The CDR3 has 14 amino acids.

The chain uses TRBV5-5 and TRBJ2-3, with 10 bases fitting TRBD1. Germline V gene lookup returns CDR1 SGHKS and CDR2 YYEKEE (reference sequence). The J segment lost 3 bases and the V segment lost 5 bases, leaving 6 bases of the junction unmatched. The CDR3 totals 15 residues. CDR3 bases: TGTGCCAGCAGGTCCCGGGACAGGGGTACAGATACGCAGTATTTT. This gives the protein CASRSRDRGTDTQYF.

This clonotype was counted between two and nine times. The V and J genes are TRBV20-1 and TRBJ2-5; D remains ambiguous. V lost 3 bases to trimming and J lost 0 bases, with 5 bases between them. The germline V gene has CDR1 DFQATT and CDR2 SNEGSKA (reference sequence). The length of the CDR3 is 12 residues. This CDR3 is CSARGHQETQYF. DNA for the CDR3: TGCAGTGCTAGGGGTCACCAAGAGACCCAGTACTTC.

This clonotype was counted ten times or more. The CDR3 sequence: CASRGQPSLSGNTIYF. The CDR3 DNA reads as TGTGCCAGCAGGGGACAGCCTTCTCTGTCTGGAAACACCATATATTTT. The chain links TRBV12-3 or TRBV12-4 to TRBJ1-3; 7 nucleotides line up with TRBD1. Losses at the gene ends were 6 bases for V and 1 base for J; bases not matched to a gene: 9. The CDR3 contains 16 residues.

Only a few counts were recorded for this clonotype. The chain combines TRBV20-1 with TRBJ2-7; 7 nucleotides line up with TRBD1. CDR1 is DFQATT, CDR2 SNEGSKA, per germline (reference sequence). This CDR3 comprises 12 residues. J was trimmed by 3 bases and V by 5 bases; bases with no gene match: 4. This CDR3 is CSAYRDSYEQYF. The CDR3 DNA is TGCAGTGCTTACCGGGACAGCTACGAGCAGTACTTC.

The chain employs TRBV20-1 and TRBJ2-7, with TRBD1 matching over 11 bases. Germline trimming cut 4 bases from V and 6 bases from J; bases unmatched to any gene: 8. CDR1 DFQATT and CDR2 SNEGSKA come from the germline V gene (reference sequence). This CDR3 comprises 14 residues. This CDR3 reads CSAIPGQGGFEQYF. The DNA for the CDR3 is TGCAGTGCTATCCCGGGACAGGGGGGCTTCGAGCAGTACTTC.

The CDR3 DNA sequence: TGTGCCAGCAGTTTCTCCCCCTCAGACAGGGGGCTCTACAATGAGCAGTTCTTC. Protein: CASSFSPSDRGLYNEQFF. This chain joins TRBV28 and TRBJ2-1; 10 bases map to TRBD1. Germline V lookup: CDR1 MDHEN, CDR2 SYDVKM. This CDR3 spans 18 amino acids. The junction had 11 bases not matched to a gene; V was cut back by 3 bases and J by 3 bases.

This clonotype has at least ten counts. The J gene is TRBJ2-7, the V gene TRBV12-3 or TRBV12-4; perhaps TRBD1 as D (5 bases). CDR3 length equals 13 residues. V lost 3 bases and J lost 6, with 12 bases in between. Written as DNA, the CDR3 is TGTGCCAGCAGTTTTCAGGGTGCAAGCGAGCAGTACTTC. Translated: CASSFQGASEQYF.

This clonotype was detected a few times. CDR3 loop: CASNKQGEKTEAFF. CDR3 nucleotides: TGTGCCAGCAATAAACAGGGGGAGAAGACTGAAGCTTTCTTT. The V call is TRBV6-1, the J call TRBJ1-1, with 8 bases identical to TRBD1. Germline-derived CDR1 and CDR2 are MNHNS and SASEGT. The CDR3 spans 14 residues. V trimming: 7 bases; J trimming: 5 bases; junction bases outside the gene matches: 9.

Only a few counts were recorded for this clonotype. This chain connects TRBV20-1 to TRBJ2-2, with unresolved D. The CDR3 length is 12 residues. The germline gives CDR1 DFQATT, CDR2 SNEGSKA (reference sequence). V gave up 3 bases and J gave up 3 bases, with 5 bases separating them. The CDR3 nucleotides read TGCAGTGCTAGCAGTTACACCGGGGAGCTGTTTTTT. Translating it yields CSASSYTGELFF.

This chain joins TRBV5-1 and TRBJ2-3; 9 nucleotides align to TRBD1. V trimming: 5 bases; J trimming: 3 bases; junction bases outside the gene matches: 10. Per germline, CDR1 SGHRS and CDR2 YFSETQ. The CDR3 extends over 16 amino acids. The CDR3 sequence is CASSIEGQGGTDTQYF. In DNA, the CDR3 is TGCGCCAGCAGTATCGAGGGACAGGGAGGAACAGATACGCAGTATTTT. Filled out from reference TRBV5-1 and TRBJ2-3, the complete variable domain reads KAGVTQTPRYLIKTRGQQVTLSCSPISGHRSVSWYQQTPGQGLQFLFEYFSETQRNKGNFPGRFSGRQFSNSRSEMNVSTLELGDSALYLCASSIEGQGGTDTQYFGPGTRLTVL.

The V gene is TRBV29-1, the J gene TRBJ2-1; 9 bases match TRBD1. J was trimmed by 2 bases and V by 4 bases; bases with no gene match: 0. The CDR3 consists of 13 residues. CDR1 is SQVTM and CDR2 is ANQGSEA in the germline V gene. The CDR3 DNA reads TGCAGCGTTGGGACAGGGGCCTACAATGAGCAGTTCTTC. Translation gives CSVGTGAYNEQFF.

This clonotype showed up just a few times. The rearrangement uses TRBV18 and TRBJ1-2; D gene ambiguous. V dropped 6 bases and J dropped 8 bases, with 13 bases sitting between them. In germline, CDR1 is KGHSH, CDR2 LQKENI. The length of the CDR3 is 12 residues. This CDR3 is CASSADTWGYTF. The CDR3 DNA is TGTGCCAGCTCCGCCGACACCTGGGGCTACACCTTC.

V and J are TRBV5-1 and TRBJ1-1; D is uncertain. V lost 0 bases and J 2 bases, leaving 8 bases between the germline ends. Per the germline V gene, CDR1 is SGHRS and CDR2 is YFSETQ. The CDR3 extends over 14 amino acids. CDR3 DNA sequence: TGCGCCAGCAGCTTGGGACCGAGTAACACTGAAGCTTTCTTT. Residues: CASSLGPSNTEAFF. Combining the CDR3 with reference TRBV5-1 and TRBJ1-1 gives the whole variable domain KAGVTQTPRYLIKTRGQQVTLSCSPISGHRSVSWYQQTPGQGLQFLFEYFSETQRNKGNFPGRFSGRQFSNSRSEMNVSTLELGDSALYLCASSLGPSNTEAFFGQGTRLTVV.

This chain links TRBV4-2 with TRBJ1-3, with TRBD1 matching 8 bases. The CDR3 is made up of 17 amino acids. Germline values: CDR1 LGHNA, CDR2 YNFKEQ. Losses at the gene ends were 0 bases for V and 0 bases for J; bases not matched to a gene: 4. CDR3 protein: CASSQDLQGGSGNTIYF. The DNA of the CDR3 is TGTGCCAGCAGCCAAGATCTACAGGGGGGCTCTGGAAACACCATATATTTT.

This clonotype was found many times. The V and J genes are TRBV7-9 and TRBJ2-3, with D possibly being TRBD2 (5 bases). Germline-derived CDR1 and CDR2 are SEHNR and FQNEAQ (reference sequence). V dropped 4 bases and J dropped 4 bases, with 9 bases sitting between them. This CDR3 has 13 residues. As DNA, the CDR3 is TGTGCCAGCAGCTCAAACGGGGCAGATACGCAGTATTTT. The encoded protein is CASSSNGADTQYF.

This clonotype was detected ten times or more. The chain has TRBV4-3 and TRBJ2-3; TRBD2 might be the D (6 bases). The germline gives CDR1 LGHNA, CDR2 YSLEER. V was trimmed by 0 bases and J by 4 bases, leaving 14 bases between them. The CDR3 runs 16 residues. CDR3: CASSQEVGGPADTQYF. As DNA, the CDR3 is TGCGCCAGCAGCCAAGAGGTTGGAGGGCCGGCAGATACGCAGTATTTT.